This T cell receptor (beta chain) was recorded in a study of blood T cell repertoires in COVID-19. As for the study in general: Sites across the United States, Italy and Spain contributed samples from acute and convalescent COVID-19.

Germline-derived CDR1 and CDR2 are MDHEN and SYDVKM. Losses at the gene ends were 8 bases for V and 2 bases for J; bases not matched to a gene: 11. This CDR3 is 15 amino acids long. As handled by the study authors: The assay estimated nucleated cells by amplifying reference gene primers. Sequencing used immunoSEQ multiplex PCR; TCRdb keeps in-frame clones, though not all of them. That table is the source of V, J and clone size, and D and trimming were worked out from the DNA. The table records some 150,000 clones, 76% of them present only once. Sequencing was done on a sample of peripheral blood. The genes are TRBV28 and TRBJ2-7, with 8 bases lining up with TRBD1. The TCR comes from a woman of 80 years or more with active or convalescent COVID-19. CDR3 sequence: CASQPLGTGAYEQYF. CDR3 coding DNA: TGTGCCAGCCAACCCTTAGGGACAGGAGCCTACGAGCAGTACTTC. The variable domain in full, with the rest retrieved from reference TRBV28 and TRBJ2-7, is DVKVTQSSRYLVKRTGEKVFLECVQDMDHENMFWYRQDPGLGLRLIYFSYDVKMKEKGDIPEGYSVSREKKERFSLILESASTNQTSMYLCASQPLGTGAYEQYFGPGTRLTVT.